The present T cell receptor beta chain was sequenced within a study of cytomegalovirus exposure and HLA in healthy donors. Notes on the study in general: Later analysis identified a missense DCLRE1C variant that was linked to TCR beta V- and J-gene trimming. Most TCR sequences were seen very rarely across donors, but some public TCRs occurred in many. Indistinguishable V segments such as TRBV6-2 and TRBV6-3 were excluded. Some highly shared sequence variants likely arose as a pipeline artifact.

Of note for this clone: What it binds is not known.

The PCR used 60 Vbeta and 13 Jbeta primers. Profiled with immunoSEQ multiplex PCR; TCRdb holds only in-frame clones, not every one. The sample's table shows about 120,000 clones. Germline lookup yields CDR1 SEHNR and CDR2 FQNEAQ (reference sequence). Trimming left V 2 bases short and J 2 bases short, with 15 bases between. The CDR3 length is 16 residues. The clonotype originates from a man between 18 and 29 years old in good health and CMV-seronegative. Sequencing was done on a sample of PBMCs. The chain employs TRBV7-9 and TRBJ1-2; the D gene is possibly TRBD1 (6 bases). CDR3 region: CASSLSGGRPNYGYTF. CDR3 coding DNA: TGTGCCAGCAGCTTATCCGGGGGGCGCCCCAACTATGGCTACACCTTC.